This TCR beta chain derives from a study of human T cells and chemical hapten exposure. Time point described: pre-sensitization, week 0. The treatment here: therapeutic diphenylcyclopropenone sensitization with weekly scalp DPC. The germline CDR1 and CDR2 sequences are MDHEN and SYDVKM. V lost 6 bases and J lost 6; bases outside the gene matches: 13. The CDR3 is 15 amino acids. TCRdb independently ran MiXCR on the RACE reads; one entry per CDR3 protein. The data show 180,000 or so distinct CDR3 sequences, with around 30% seen just once and less than 3% held by the top ten. This rearrangement joins TRBV28 to TRBJ1-1; 7 nucleotides align to TRBD1. The receptor was isolated from a woman aged 25 to 45 with alopecia areata. Some clones in this sample may be carry-over from other donors' samples. The source was whole blood, collected in connection with sensitization to the hapten diphenylcyclopropenone (DPC). CDR3 coding DNA: TGTGCCAGCAGCCCCACTTACAGGGGAATCGCTGAAGCTTTCTTT. Protein product: CASSPTYRGIAEAFF.